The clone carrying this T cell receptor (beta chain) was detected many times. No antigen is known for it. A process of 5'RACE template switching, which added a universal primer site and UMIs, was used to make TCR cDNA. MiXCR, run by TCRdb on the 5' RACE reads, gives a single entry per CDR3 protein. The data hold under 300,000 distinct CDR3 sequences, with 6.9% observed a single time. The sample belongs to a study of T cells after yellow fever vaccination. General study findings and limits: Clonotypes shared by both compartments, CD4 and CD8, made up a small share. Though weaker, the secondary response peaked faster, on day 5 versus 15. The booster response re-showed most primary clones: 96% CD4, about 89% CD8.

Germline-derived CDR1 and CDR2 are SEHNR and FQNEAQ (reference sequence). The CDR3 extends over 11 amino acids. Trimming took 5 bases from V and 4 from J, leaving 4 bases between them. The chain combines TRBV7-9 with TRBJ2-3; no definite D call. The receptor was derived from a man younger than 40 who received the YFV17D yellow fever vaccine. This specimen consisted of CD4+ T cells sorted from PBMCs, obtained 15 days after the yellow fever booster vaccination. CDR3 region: CASSKSDTQYF. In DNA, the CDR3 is TGTGCCAGCAGCAAGTCAGATACGCAGTATTTT.